A single sample is the source of the 11 T cell receptor beta chains below, sequenced in a study of technical replicates of blood from four donors. Using immunoSEQ multiplex PCR, the repertoire was profiled, and TCRdb retains in-frame clones only, with some absent. Seen here are 50,000 to 70,000 clones, approximately 94% observed once, and the top ten hold approximately 2.9%. Sequencing was performed on PBMCs. These receptors came from a human donor in good health. Some clones in this sample may be carry-over from other donors' samples.

This chain links TRBV11-2 with TRBJ2-3; the match to TRBD1 covers 8 bases. Looked up from germline, CDR1 is SGHAT and CDR2 is FQNNGV. With 1 base clipped from V and 2 bases from J, the junction kept 2 bases outside the gene matches. The CDR3 has 15 amino acids. The CDR3 sequence: CASSLGTGNTDTQYF. CDR3 DNA sequence: TGTGCCAGCAGCTTAGGGACAGGGAACACAGATACGCAGTATTTT.

This clone has a single count. Here the CDR3 DNA reads TGTGCCAGCAGTGAGGGTGTTTTTGGACAGGCTCCCTTTGGCAATCAGCCCCAGCATTTT. This encodes CASSEGVFGQAPFGNQPQHF. The V and J genes are TRBV2 and TRBJ1-5, with TRBD1 matching over 7 bases. CDR3 length: 20 amino acids. Per the germline V gene, CDR1 is SNHLY and CDR2 is FYNNEI. V shed 3 bases, J shed 2 bases, and the junction held 19 bases outside the gene matches.

This chain links TRBV29-1 with TRBJ2-1, with TRBD2 matching 7 bases. This CDR3 spans 12 amino acids. Trimming at V came to 1 base and at J to 7 bases, leaving 1 base not matched to a gene. Looked up from germline, CDR1 is SQVTM and CDR2 is ANQGSEA. This chain's CDR3 is CSVEGLANEQFF. As DNA, the CDR3 is TGCAGCGTTGAAGGACTAGCTAATGAGCAGTTCTTC.

This chain joins TRBV11-2 and TRBJ1-6; no clear D gene. V was clipped by 4 bases and J by 7 bases, with 5 bases between them. Germline CDR1 reads SGHAT; CDR2 reads FQNNGV. CDR3 length: 12 residues. The CDR3 here is CASSSGNSPLHF. DNA for the CDR3: TGTGCCAGCAGCTCGGGGAATTCACCCCTCCACTTT.

The rearrangement uses TRBV27 and TRBJ2-2, with D tentatively TRBD1 (6 bases). This CDR3 is built from 15 residues. Germline V gene sequence: CDR1 MNHEY, CDR2 SMNVEV (reference sequence). Trimming removed 6 bases at V and 6 bases at J, with 17 bases between. Written as DNA, the CDR3 is TGTGCCAGCAGCTGGGATACAGGGCCCGCCGGGGAGCTGTTTTTT. Amino acids: CASSWDTGPAGELFF.

The chain is built from TRBV2 and TRBJ1-1, with D possibly being TRBD1 (5 bases). CDR3 length equals 15 residues. Germline V gene sequence: CDR1 SNHLY, CDR2 FYNNEI. V lost 6 bases and J 4 bases, leaving 18 bases between the germline ends. CDR3: CASRVLGGISTEAFF. The DNA of the CDR3 is TGTGCCAGCAGAGTCCTGGGGGGGATTAGCACTGAAGCTTTCTTT.

V gene TRBV27 combines with J gene TRBJ2-4; D gene uncertain. This CDR3 has 14 amino acids. CDR1 is MNHEY and CDR2 is SMNVEV in the germline V gene (reference sequence). V dropped 8 bases and J dropped 0 bases, with 11 bases sitting between them. The CDR3 loop is CASAREIAKNIQYF. CDR3 coding DNA: TGTGCCAGCGCAAGAGAGATAGCCAAAAACATTCAGTACTTC.

This clone was seen only a few times. V and J are TRBV12-5 and TRBJ1-1, with 7 nucleotides matching TRBD1. This CDR3 has 15 residues. CDR1 and CDR2 (germline): LGHNT, FRNRAP. Unmatched junction bases numbered 6, after V lost 1 base and J lost 4 bases. The DNA for the CDR3 is TGTGCTAGTGGTTTGGCACTGAGGGACAGCACTGAAGCTTTCTTT. The encoded protein is CASGLALRDSTEAFF.

This CDR3 is CASSLARLAGGSYEQYF. CDR3 coding DNA: TGTGCCAGCAGCTTAGCGCGACTAGCGGGGGGATCCTACGAGCAGTACTTC. The V call is TRBV7-2, the J call TRBJ2-7; 13 bases line up with TRBD2. This CDR3 contains 17 residues. V shed 0 bases and J 1 base; nucleotides not matched to a gene: 3. Looked up from germline, CDR1 is SGHTA and CDR2 is FQGNSA.

The chain combines TRBV18 with TRBJ2-1; D is unresolved. The germline V and J ends were trimmed by 2 bases and 8 bases, with 10 bases remaining between them. This CDR3 has 13 amino acids. CDR1 and CDR2 from the germline V gene are KGHSH and LQKENI. The CDR3 reads CASSPTNRDEQFF. Written as DNA, the CDR3 is TGTGCCAGCTCACCAACGAACCGGGATGAGCAGTTCTTC.

This chain links TRBV5-1 with TRBJ2-7, with 9 bases aligning to TRBD2. The V gene end was trimmed by 1 base and the J gene end by 2 bases; junction bases not matched to a gene: 4. CDR3 length: 15 residues. Germline V gene lookup returns CDR1 SGHRS and CDR2 YFSETQ. Written as DNA, the CDR3 is TGCGCCAGCAGCTTGACTAGCGGGCGTACCTACGAGCAGTACTTC. It codes for CASSLTSGRTYEQYF.